The sequence of this T cell receptor beta chain was determined in a study of T cell repertoires in aging, cancer and after chemotherapy. In the study overall: Donors were grouped into six age bands spanning 30 or younger through 70 or older.

The template was genomic DNA from peripheral blood, not RNA. Rearranged V-D-J TRB sequences were amplified with a mixed TRB-A/B primer pool. TCRdb re-called the multiplex PCR reads with MiXCR, one entry per CDR3 protein. The sample shows about 8,800 distinct CDR3 sequences, roughly a third of them seen only once. Germline CDR1 and CDR2: GTSNPN and SVGIG (reference sequence). V lost 1 base and J 4 bases, leaving 8 bases between the germline ends. The CDR3 runs 13 residues. The V and J genes are TRBV30 and TRBJ1-3, with D unresolved. Sequenced: blood. The sequence was collected from a human donor in good health. For the CDR3, the DNA is TGTGCCTGGAGTGGCCGGGTAGGAAACACCATATATTTT. Translating it yields CAWSGRVGNTIYF. The full variable domain, its missing parts supplied by reference TRBV30 and TRBJ1-3, is SQTIHQWPATLVQPVGSPLSLECTVEGTSNPNLYWYRQAAGRGLQLLFYSVGIGQISSEVPQNLSASRPQDRQFILSSKKLLLSDSGFYLCAWSGRVGNTIYFGEGSWLTVV.